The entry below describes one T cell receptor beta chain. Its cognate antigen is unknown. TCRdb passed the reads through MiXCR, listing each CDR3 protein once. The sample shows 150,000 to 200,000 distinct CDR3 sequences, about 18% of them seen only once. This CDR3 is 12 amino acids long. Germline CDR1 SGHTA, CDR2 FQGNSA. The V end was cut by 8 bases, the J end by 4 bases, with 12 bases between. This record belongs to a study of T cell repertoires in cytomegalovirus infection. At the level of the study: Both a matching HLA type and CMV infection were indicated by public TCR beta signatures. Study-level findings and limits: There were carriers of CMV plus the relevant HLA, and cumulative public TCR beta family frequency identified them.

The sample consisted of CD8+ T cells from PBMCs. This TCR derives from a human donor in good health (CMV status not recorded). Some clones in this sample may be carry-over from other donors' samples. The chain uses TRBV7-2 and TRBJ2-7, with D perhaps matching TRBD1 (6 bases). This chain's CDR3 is CASRNREYEQYF. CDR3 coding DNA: TGTGCCAGCCGTAACAGGGAATACGAGCAGTACTTC. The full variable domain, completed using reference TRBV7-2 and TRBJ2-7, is GAGVSQSPSNKVTEKGKDVELRCDPISGHTALYWYRQSLGQGLEFLIYFQGNSAPDKSGLPSDRFSAERTGGSVSTLTIQRTQQEDSAVYLCASRNREYEQYFGPGTRLTVT.